The clone carrying this T cell receptor beta chain was seen repeatedly, ten times or more. Its specificity is unknown. Expressed TCRB transcripts were sequenced after all isolated RNA was converted to cDNA. Clones were sequenced by immunoSEQ multiplex PCR, and TCRdb holds only the in-frame ones, with some missing. The sample consists of under 400,000 clones, over 10% of them appearing once. The CDR3 length is 14 residues. Germline V gene data show CDR1 as SQVTM and CDR2 as ANQGSEA. Trimming stripped 6 bases from V and 1 base from J, with 16 bases between. These data originate in a study of beta chain features in type 1 diabetes. The study, taken as a whole, reports: Whatever favoring of shorter templates PCR might show would apply equally to patients and controls.

Sample: naive CD4+ T cells from blood. The TCR sequence derives from a young man in good health. The rearrangement uses TRBV29-1 and TRBJ2-7; perhaps TRBD1 as D (6 bases). The CDR3, as DNA: TGCAGCGTCGCTGGACAGCTGCGGTCCTACGAGCAGTACTTC. This sequence encodes CSVAGQLRSYEQYF.